This T cell receptor beta chain was profiled in a study of T-cell memory formation after mild COVID-19. UMIs and sample barcodes were carried by the TCR alpha and TCR beta cDNA libraries that 5'RACE produced using constant-segment primers. TCRdb ran MiXCR on the 5' RACE reads and lists one entry per CDR3 protein. This sample yields tens of thousands of distinct CDR3 sequences, of which around 6.1% are seen a single time; roughly 0.79% belongs to the top ten. Study observations and caveats: A second wave expanding day 15 to 37 was CD4+-biased; contracting clones were balanced. The study found contracting CD4+ clones mainly in CM and EM and contracting CD8+ clones in EMRA.

This clonotype has at least ten counts. Its antigen is not identified. The V gene's germline CDR1 is SGHTA and CDR2 FQGNSA. The CDR3 length is 15 residues. Trimming removed 3 bases from V and 3 bases from J; junction bases left unmatched: 7. The receptor was isolated from an adult who had mild COVID-19 (a few samples of this study predate the infection). Cell type and time point are not known. The material sequenced was PBMCs or a T cell subset sorted from them (not recorded which). This chain uses TRBV7-2 with TRBJ1-2; TRBD1 agrees at 7 bases. CDR3: CASSFSFGQDYGYTF. The CDR3 nucleotides read TGTGCCAGCAGCTTCAGCTTCGGACAGGACTATGGCTACACCTTC.